These 5 T cell receptor beta chains were all obtained from the same sample, sequenced in a study of T cell changes during pregnancy in multiple sclerosis. Profiled with immunoSEQ multiplex PCR; TCRdb holds only in-frame clones, not every one. The sample consists of under 35,000 clones, roughly 90% of them appearing once. This specimen consisted of CD8+ T cells from peripheral blood mononuclear cells, obtained before pregnancy. The receptors derive from a female donor with multiple sclerosis, enrolled in a pregnancy study.

The chain joins TRBV10-1 to TRBJ2-1, with D unresolved. Germline V gives CDR1 WNHNN, CDR2 SYGVQD (reference sequence). V dropped 0 bases and J dropped 4 bases, with 16 bases sitting between them. The CDR3 consists of 17 residues. The CDR3: CASSESCYLVPYNEQFF. The CDR3 DNA reads TGCGCCAGCAGTGAGTCGTGCTACCTGGTGCCTTACAATGAGCAGTTCTTC.

The chain has TRBV2 and TRBJ1-5, with 10 bases matching TRBD1. Losses at the gene ends were 6 bases for V and 5 bases for J; bases not matched to a gene: 10. The CDR3 length is 16 residues. Germline CDR1 is SNHLY and CDR2 is FYNNEI. The CDR3 loop is CASSLIGTGADQPQHF. The CDR3 DNA follows: TGTGCCAGCAGCCTTATCGGGACAGGGGCAGATCAGCCCCAGCATTTT.

This chain joins TRBV7-9 and TRBJ2-5; the D gene is possibly TRBD2 (5 bases). Trimming shortened V by 5 bases and J by 4 bases, and 8 bases separated the two germline ends. Looked up from germline, CDR1 is SEHNR and CDR2 is FQNEAQ (reference sequence). The CDR3 is 12 residues long. The CDR3, as DNA: TGTGCCAGCAGCGGACTGGGAGAGACCCAGTACTTC. This codes for CASSGLGETQYF.

The chain combines TRBV27 with TRBJ1-5; D is possibly TRBD1 (5 bases). The CDR3 spans 14 residues. Germline assignment: CDR1 MNHEY and CDR2 SMNVEV (reference sequence). Trimming took off 3 bases at V and 0 bases at J, with 6 bases between the two ends. The CDR3 DNA reads as TGTGCCAGCAGTTTTAGGGGTAGCAATCAGCCCCAGCATTTT. Its translation is CASSFRGSNQPQHF.

The table lists this clone with a few counts. The gene calls are TRBV14 and TRBJ1-3; possibly TRBD1 for D (6 bases). The V end was cut by 5 bases, the J end by 1 base, with 12 bases between. The CDR3 spans 15 residues. The germline CDR1 and CDR2 sequences are SGHDN and FVKESK. The CDR3 here is CASSRGGQSGNTIYF. In nucleotides, the CDR3 is TGTGCCAGCAGCAGAGGGGGACAATCTGGAAACACCATATATTTT.